This TCR beta chain was found in a study of shared clonotypes between healthy human individuals. TCRdb keeps only in-frame clones here, not all; method: immunoSEQ multiplex PCR. Of about a million clones in the sample, roughly 80% were seen once. On this clone itself: Its antigen is not identified. A much larger clone differs by one base, so this may be a read error.

Study outcomes and limitations: Sampling involved blood alone; tissue repertoires likely differ. Of the naive CD4 clonotypes, around 4.9% were shared across four donors.

CDR1 SNHLY and CDR2 FYNNEI come from the germline V gene. V trimming: 5 bases; J trimming: 7 bases; junction bases outside the gene matches: 6. CDR3 length: 13 amino acids. The chain couples TRBV2 to TRBJ1-2; 8 positions agree with TRBD1. The receptor comes from a man between 18 and 35 years old in good health. Some clones in this sample may be carry-over from other donors' samples. The sample was memory CD4+ T cells from PBMCs. Regarding subset: CD45RA-negative fraction. The CDR3, as DNA: TGTGCCAGCAGTCCGGACAGGGACGCTGGCTACACCTTC. It codes for CASSPDRDAGYTF. Using reference TRBV2 and TRBJ1-2 for the parts outside the CDR3, the full variable domain is EPEVTQTPSHQVTQMGQEVILRCVPISNHLYFYWYRQILGQKVEFLVSFYNNEISEKSEIFDDQFSVERPDGSNFTLKIRSTKLEDSAMYFCASSPDRDAGYTFGSGTRLTVV.